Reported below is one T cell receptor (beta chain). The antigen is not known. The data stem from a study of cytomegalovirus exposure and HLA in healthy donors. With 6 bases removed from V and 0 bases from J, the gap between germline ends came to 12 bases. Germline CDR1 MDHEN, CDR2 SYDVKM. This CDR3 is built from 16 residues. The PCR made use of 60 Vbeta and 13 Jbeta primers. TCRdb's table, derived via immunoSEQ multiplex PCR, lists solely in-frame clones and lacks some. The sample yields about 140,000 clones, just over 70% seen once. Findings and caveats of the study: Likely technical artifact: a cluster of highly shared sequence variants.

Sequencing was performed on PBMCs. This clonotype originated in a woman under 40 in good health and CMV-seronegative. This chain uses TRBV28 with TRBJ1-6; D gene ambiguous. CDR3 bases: TGTGCCAGCAGAGGCGGGTCTAGCTCCTATAATTCACCCCTCCACTTT. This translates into CASRGGSSSYNSPLHF.